The present TCR beta chain was sequenced within a study of T cells in Graves' hyperthyroidism and ophthalmopathy. Study-wide background: The initial diagnosis was the point when peripheral blood was collected, ahead of any treatment. Study-level findings and limits: The model forecast ophthalmopathy, anticipating it by a median approximately 6.2 months before onset.

This clonotype was detected ten times or more. Antigen specificity is unknown. Thyroid ultrasound and orbital computed tomography, with clinical symptoms and serum thyroxine and TRAb, informed diagnoses. Using RNA transcripts as the source, TCR beta CDR3 regions were amplified. During a first-round RT-PCR of the TCR CDR3, the HTBI primer set was used. From the multiplex PCR reads, TCRdb called clonotypes with MiXCR, one entry per CDR3 protein. The repertoire holds about 620,000 distinct CDR3 sequences, around 16% seen once, with 3% to 4.5% in the top ten. CDR3 length equals 15 residues. V was pared by 3 bases and J by 5 bases, with 11 bases between. Germline V gene sequence: CDR1 MNHEY, CDR2 SMNVEV (reference sequence).

The chain has TRBV27 and TRBJ1-6, with D perhaps matching TRBD1 (5 bases). This clonotype was obtained from a woman in her 30s with Graves' hyperthyroidism. Sequencing was done on a sample of blood. The chain's CDR3 is CASSFEGGDNSPLHF. The CDR3, as DNA: TGTGCCAGCAGTTTCGAGGGAGGGGATAATTCACCCCTCCACTTT.